This T cell receptor beta chain was recorded in a study of CD8 T cells in Susac syndrome. Peripheral blood CD8+ and CD4+ T cells were profiled by TCR beta sequencing. The patients with Susac syndrome were individuals who fulfilled the recently defined diagnostic criteria for disease that was either definite or probable. RNA, at about 0.45 to 1 ug, was reverse transcribed with random hexamers. Via MiXCR, TCRdb re-called the immunoSEQ multiplex PCR reads, giving one row per CDR3 protein. The data hold 150,000 to 200,000 distinct CDR3 sequences, with 90% to 96% observed a single time. V was pared by 5 bases and J by 10 bases, with 15 bases between. From germline, CDR1 is SGHTA and CDR2 FQGNSA. The CDR3 sequence is 14 residues long.

The receptor's source is a human donor with Susac syndrome. Sequencing was done on a sample of CD4+ T cells from PBMCs. The rearrangement joins TRBV7-2 to TRBJ1-6, with no clear D. For the CDR3, the DNA is TGTGCCAGCAGCCCGACCGGGTTAGGATCACCCCTCCACTTT. Protein sequence: CASSPTGLGSPLHF.